The 10 T cell receptor beta chains below all came from one sample that was sequenced in a study of cytomegalovirus exposure and HLA in healthy donors. Researchers ran the PCR with 60 Vbeta and 13 Jbeta primers. Generated by immunoSEQ multiplex PCR, the TCRdb table keeps only in-frame clones and is missing some. The table includes 150,000 or so clones, around 80% detected once. Sequencing was done on a sample of PBMCs. All receptors derive from a man aged 18-30 years in good health and CMV-seropositive.

The CDR3 coding sequence is TGCAGTGCCCAAATCTACGAGCAGTACTTC. Encoded protein: CSAQIYEQYF. V and J are TRBV20-1 and TRBJ2-7; D is unresolved. The V gene lost 6 bases and the J gene lost 3 bases, with 6 bases spanning the gap. CDR1 is DFQATT, CDR2 SNEGSKA, per germline (reference sequence). The CDR3 covers 10 residues.

The sample holds a few counts of this clone. J is TRBJ1-2 and V is TRBV27; TRBD1 matches at 8 bases. The CDR3 runs 16 residues. Trimming took 4 bases from V and 0 from J; bases not matched to a gene: 7. CDR1 is MNHEY, CDR2 SMNVEV, per germline (reference sequence). The CDR3 loop reads CASSSSDRGANYGYTF. The CDR3, as DNA: TGTGCCAGCAGTTCCTCCGACAGGGGAGCTAACTATGGCTACACCTTC.

This clone was counted a few times. The V and J genes are TRBV7-9 and TRBJ2-1; D unresolved. The CDR3 is 17 residues long. CDR1 is SEHNR, CDR2 FQNEAQ, per germline (reference sequence). Trimming removed 5 bases at V and 0 bases at J, with 17 bases between. The CDR3, as DNA: TGTGCCAGCAGCCTCCCTGGAGCGCCGTTCTCCTACAATGAGCAGTTCTTC. Translated, it gives CASSLPGAPFSYNEQFF.

This clone has only a few counts. The CDR3, as DNA: TGTGCCAGCAGTCTTGTAGCGGGAGGGCCCCACGAGCAGTACTTC. Translated: CASSLVAGGPHEQYF. V gene TRBV27 combines with J gene TRBJ2-7, with 11 bases fitting TRBD2. The CDR3 sequence is 15 residues long. J gave up 5 bases and V 5 bases, and 8 bases lay outside the gene matches. CDR1 is MNHEY, CDR2 SMNVEV, per germline (reference sequence).

This chain joins TRBV6-1 and TRBJ1-3; D gene uncertain. The V and J ends lost 0 bases and 4 bases respectively, with 10 bases between them. The germline V gene has CDR1 MNHNS and CDR2 SASEGT. There are 15 residues in the CDR3. Here the CDR3 reads CASSEAEGTGNTIYF. The CDR3 DNA sequence: TGTGCCAGCAGTGAAGCGGAGGGAACCGGAAACACCATATATTTT.

V and J are TRBV4-1 and TRBJ2-5; 8 nucleotides align to TRBD2. The V gene end was trimmed by 3 bases and the J gene end by 5 bases; junction bases not matched to a gene: 11. Per germline, CDR1 MGHRA and CDR2 YSYEKL. The CDR3 length is 16 residues. CDR3 protein: CASSHGLARESETQYF. CDR3 DNA: TGCGCCAGCAGCCACGGACTAGCACGGGAATCGGAGACCCAGTACTTC.

For the CDR3, the DNA is TGTGCCAGCAGCCAACTGTGGACCGGGAGCGTCATCGAGCAGTACTTC. Residues: CASSQLWTGSVIEQYF. The V and J genes are TRBV11-2 and TRBJ2-7; tentative D call: TRBD2 (6 bases). The CDR3 loop spans 16 amino acids. Germline V gives CDR1 SGHAT, CDR2 FQNNGV. V dropped 5 bases and J dropped 6 bases, with 23 bases sitting between them.

This chain connects TRBV30 to TRBJ1-4, with a possible D match to TRBD1 (5 bases). Trimming stripped 0 bases from V and 6 bases from J, with 17 bases between. The CDR3 is 16 residues long. Looked up from germline, CDR1 is GTSNPN and CDR2 is SVGIG (reference sequence). CDR3 region: CAWSVNGAKSDEKLFF. CDR3 in DNA: TGTGCCTGGAGTGTTAATGGGGCCAAGAGCGATGAAAAACTGTTTTTT.

The V call is TRBV6-1, the J call TRBJ1-5; D is unclear. Germline V gene lookup returns CDR1 MNHNS and CDR2 SASEGT. The CDR3 contains 14 residues. Trimming took off 2 bases at V and 7 bases at J, with 12 bases between the two ends. The CDR3 DNA follows: TGTGCCAGCAGTGAAAGTCAGGTGGTCCAGCCCCAGCATTTT. Encoded protein: CASSESQVVQPQHF.

This CDR3 is CASRRGTATNTEAFF. DNA of the CDR3: TGTGCCAGCAGACGCGGGACAGCGACGAACACTGAAGCTTTCTTT. The chain has TRBV6-4 and TRBJ1-1; 7 bases fit TRBD1. V gave up 6 bases and J gave up 1 base; unmatched junction bases: 8. The CDR3 is 15 amino acids. Per germline, CDR1 MRHNA and CDR2 SNTAGT.